A single sample gave rise to the 21 T cell receptor beta chains below, sequenced in a study of CD8+ T cells in alopecia areata. Extraction of RNA preceded its reverse transcription into cDNA, which served as the sequencing template. TCRdb keeps only in-frame clones here, not all; method: immunoSEQ multiplex PCR. The sample consists of 65,000 to 95,000 clones, roughly 51% of them appearing once. The sample consisted of NKG2D-high CD8+ T cells sorted from blood. These receptors all stem from a human donor with alopecia areata.

This clone has only a few counts. V and J are TRBV28 and TRBJ2-5; D is unclear. V lost 9 bases and J lost 3, with 8 bases in between. Germline V gene data show CDR1 as MDHEN and CDR2 as SYDVKM. This CDR3 is 11 amino acids long. CDR3 region: CASRAEETQYF. The CDR3 DNA reads TGTGCCAGTCGGGCCGAAGAGACCCAGTACTTC.

The rearrangement joins TRBV29-1 to TRBJ1-4; D might be TRBD1 (5 bases). The germline V gene has CDR1 SQVTM and CDR2 ANQGSEA. V gave up 6 bases and J gave up 7 bases, with 24 bases separating them. The CDR3 is 16 residues long. CDR3 sequence: CSVATSIGVWGEKLFF. CDR3 bases: TGCAGCGTCGCTACCTCCATAGGGGTATGGGGTGAAAAACTGTTTTTT.

This clone was seen just once. This chain links TRBV6-1 with TRBJ1-5; D remains unclear. There are 14 residues in the CDR3. Trimming cost V 4 bases and J 0 bases, with 7 bases left between them. From germline, CDR1 is MNHNS and CDR2 SASEGT. The CDR3 DNA sequence: TGTGCCAGCAGTGCCTTGGATAGCAATCAGCCCCAGCATTTT. Its protein is CASSALDSNQPQHF.

This clone was picked up one time. The CDR3 sequence is CASGSGTQYF. For the CDR3, the DNA is TGTGCCAGCGGGAGCGGGACTCAGTACTTC. This chain connects TRBV2 to TRBJ2-4; 7 bases match TRBD2. Germline CDR1 and CDR2: SNHLY and FYNNEI. J was trimmed by 12 bases and V by 8 bases; bases with no gene match: 4. The CDR3 runs to 10 residues. The whole variable domain, remainder taken from reference TRBV2 and TRBJ2-4, is EPEVTQTPSHQVTQMGQEVILRCVPISNHLYFYWYRQILGQKVEFLVSFYNNEISEKSEIFDDQFSVERPDGSNFTLKIRSTKLEDSAMYFCASGSGTQYFGAGTRLSVL.

The rearrangement links TRBV29-1 to TRBJ1-1; D is ambiguous. This CDR3 region has 11 residues. Germline CDR1 reads SQVTM; CDR2 reads ANQGSEA. The V end lost 5 bases, the J end lost 2 bases, and 6 bases lay between the germline ends. CDR3 region: CSVPHNTEAFF. The CDR3 DNA sequence: TGCAGCGTTCCTCATAACACTGAAGCTTTCTTT.

The chain joins TRBV29-1 to TRBJ1-1, with a weak D call TRBD1 (5 bases). The CDR3 is made up of 14 amino acids. Trimming took 7 bases from V and 6 from J, leaving 21 bases between them. Germline assignment: CDR1 SQVTM and CDR2 ANQGSEA. The DNA for the CDR3 is TGCAGCGCATACGCACGGGACGGAAAGCCTGAAGCTTTCTTT. Its translation: CSAYARDGKPEAFF.

This clone has more than one count but fewer than ten. The chain recombines TRBV29-1 with TRBJ2-1; tentatively, D is TRBD2 (7 bases). Germline CDR1 SQVTM, CDR2 ANQGSEA. CDR3 length: 14 residues. V shed 8 bases and J shed 7 bases, with 21 bases lying between them. The CDR3 region has the DNA TGCAGCTTATGGCCGGGGGGCCGGGAGAATGAGCAGTTCTTC. Amino acid sequence: CSLWPGGRENEQFF.

This clone appeared once. This chain uses TRBV9 with TRBJ2-7; D might be TRBD2 (5 bases). Trimming took off 5 bases at V and 0 bases at J, with 9 bases between the two ends. Germline assignment: CDR1 SGDLS and CDR2 YYNGEE. This CDR3 has 13 amino acids. CDR3: CASRPDSSYEQYF. The CDR3 DNA reads as TGTGCCAGCAGACCGGACTCCTCCTACGAGCAGTACTTC.

This clone was seen a handful of times. The rearrangement uses TRBV19 and TRBJ2-3, with D unclear. This CDR3 spans 15 amino acids. V lost 5 bases and J 0 bases, leaving 12 bases between the germline ends. The germline V gene has CDR1 LNHDA and CDR2 SQIVND (reference sequence). The CDR3 reads CASSLSGSSTDTQYF. CDR3 DNA: TGTGCCAGTAGTCTCTCGGGTTCTAGCACAGATACGCAGTATTTT.

The chain links TRBV4-1 to TRBJ2-5; D is perhaps TRBD2 (5 bases). Germline V gene sequence: CDR1 MGHRA, CDR2 YSYEKL. This CDR3 spans 15 amino acids. With 3 bases removed from V and 1 base from J, the gap between germline ends came to 12 bases. CDR3 loop: CASSHRGHLQETQYF. CDR3 nucleotide sequence: TGCGCCAGCAGCCACCGAGGGCACCTCCAAGAGACCCAGTACTTC.

This clone was detected a few times. The V and J genes are TRBV14 and TRBJ1-1; D might be TRBD1 (6 bases). The CDR3 spans 15 residues. V was shortened by 2 bases and J by 1 base, with 11 bases between the two germline ends. CDR1 is SGHDN and CDR2 is FVKESK in the germline V gene. CDR3 sequence reads: CASSQLSDRNTEAFF. CDR3 bases: TGTGCCAGCAGCCAATTATCGGACAGGAACACTGAAGCTTTCTTT. Variable domain in full (rest from reference TRBV14 and TRBJ1-1): EAGVTQFPSHSVIEKGQTVTLRCDPISGHDNLYWYRRVMGKEIKFLLHFVKESKQDESGMPNNRFLAERTGGTYSTLKVQPAELEDSGVYFCASSQLSDRNTEAFFGQGTRLTVV.

This chain joins TRBV27 and TRBJ2-7, with 7 bases matching TRBD1. With V trimmed by 10 bases and J by 6 bases, 9 bases remained unmatched. This CDR3 has 12 amino acids. Germline lookup yields CDR1 MNHEY and CDR2 SMNVEV (reference sequence). The CDR3 nucleotides read TGTGCCATCGCGACAGGGTCTGGCGAGCAGTACTTC. Translating it yields CAIATGSGEQYF.

V usage is TRBV4-1 and J usage is TRBJ2-5; no firm D call. The CDR3 length is 13 residues. Trimming removed 1 base from V and 4 bases from J, with 7 bases in between. Germline-derived CDR1 and CDR2 are MGHRA and YSYEKL. The CDR3 here is CASSQVLRETQYF. The CDR3, as DNA: TGCGCCAGCAGCCAAGTCCTGAGAGAGACCCAGTACTTC.

V and J are TRBV2 and TRBJ2-5; 12 bases match TRBD2. The DNA matches TRBJ2-7 better at its end, which makes the J call doubtful. Germline loops: CDR1 SNHLY, CDR2 FYNNEI. The CDR3 is made up of 15 amino acids. The CDR3: CASSELAGGKNEQYF. In DNA, the CDR3 is TGTGCCAGCAGTGAACTAGCGGGGGGGAAGAACGAGCAGTACTTC.

The chain couples TRBV6-5 to TRBJ2-1, with TRBD1 matching over 7 bases. Germline V CDR1 and CDR2: MNHEY, SVGAGI. V was clipped by 0 bases and J by 10 bases; unmatched bases: 0. The CDR3 loop spans 12 amino acids. The CDR3 DNA reads as TGTGCCAGCAGTTACTCGGGACAGGAGCAGTTCTTC. Encoded protein: CASSYSGQEQFF.

V and J are TRBV11-2 and TRBJ2-3; 11 bases line up with TRBD2. Losses at the gene ends were 3 bases for V and 4 bases for J; bases not matched to a gene: 3. CDR1 SGHAT and CDR2 FQNNGV come from the germline V gene. The CDR3 covers 15 residues. The CDR3 coding sequence is TGTGCCAGCAGCTTTAGCGGGAGGGGTTCAGATACGCAGTATTTT. This encodes CASSFSGRGSDTQYF. The entire variable domain, with the rest obtained from reference TRBV11-2 and TRBJ2-3, is as follows: EAGVAQSPRYKIIEKRQSVAFWCNPISGHATLYWYQQILGQGPKLLIQFQNNGVVDDSQLPKDRFSAERLKGVDSTLKIQPAKLEDSAVYLCASSFSGRGSDTQYFGPGTRLTVL.

The gene calls are TRBV11-2 and TRBJ1-5, with 10 bases identical to TRBD1. V gave up 3 bases and J gave up 2 bases; unmatched junction bases: 1. Germline V lookup: CDR1 SGHAT, CDR2 FQNNGV. The CDR3 is made up of 15 amino acids. CDR3 sequence reads: CASSFGQGGNQPQHF. Written as DNA, the CDR3 is TGTGCCAGCAGCTTCGGACAGGGGGGCAATCAGCCCCAGCATTTT.

The chain combines TRBV4-1 with TRBJ2-1; D unresolved. The germline CDR1 and CDR2 sequences are MGHRA and YSYEKL. The CDR3 runs to 14 residues. V was pared by 3 bases and J by 6 bases, with 12 bases between. CDR3 nucleotide sequence: TGCGCCAGCAGCCAGGCTGGGCCCGCCAATGAGCAGTTCTTC. Encoded protein: CASSQAGPANEQFF.

The chain employs TRBV6-6 and TRBJ2-7, with D perhaps given as TRBD1 or TRBD2 (5 bases each). V gave up 2 bases and J gave up 6 bases, with 14 bases separating them. The CDR3 has 14 residues. CDR1 and CDR2 (germline): MNHNY, SVGAGI (reference sequence). The CDR3 DNA sequence: TGTGCCAGCAGTTACCTCGGGGCGGCCCGCGAGCAGTACTTC. Protein: CASSYLGAAREQYF.

The chain employs TRBV29-1 and TRBJ1-1; D ambiguous. Germline CDR1 SQVTM, CDR2 ANQGSEA. Trimming removed 6 bases at V and 11 bases at J, with 16 bases between. The CDR3 has 11 amino acids. DNA of the CDR3: TGCAGCGTCCCGACGGGAGGGCGTGCTTTCTTT. As protein: CSVPTGGRAFF.

This chain uses TRBV4-3 with TRBJ2-1; 7 bases are a match to TRBD1. After removal of 2 bases from V and 4 bases from J, the junction contained 11 bases not matched to a gene. CDR1 is LGHNA and CDR2 is YSLEER in the germline V gene. The CDR3 length is 17 residues. The CDR3: CASSQNSGTDAYNEQFF. CDR3 coding DNA: TGCGCCAGCAGCCAAAACTCCGGGACAGACGCTTACAATGAGCAGTTCTTC.